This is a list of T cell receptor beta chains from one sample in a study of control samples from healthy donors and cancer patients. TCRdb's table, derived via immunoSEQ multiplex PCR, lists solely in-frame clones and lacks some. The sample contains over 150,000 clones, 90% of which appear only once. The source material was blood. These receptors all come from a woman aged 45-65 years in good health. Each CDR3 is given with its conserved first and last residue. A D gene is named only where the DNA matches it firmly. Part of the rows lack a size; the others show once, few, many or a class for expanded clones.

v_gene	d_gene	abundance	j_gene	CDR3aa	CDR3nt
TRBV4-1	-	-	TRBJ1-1	CASSQQIVRGTFF	TGCGCCAGCAGCCAACAAATAGTGAGGGGCACTTTCTTT
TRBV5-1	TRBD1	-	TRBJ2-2	CASSPGTGNTGELFF	TGCGCCAGCAGCCCCGGGACAGGGAACACCGGGGAGCTGTTTTTT
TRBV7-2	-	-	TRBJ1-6	CASSLVTGYNSPLHF	TGTGCCAGCAGCTTAGTCACAGGGTATAATTCACCCCTCCACTTT
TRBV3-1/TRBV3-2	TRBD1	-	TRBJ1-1	CASSPDRGGGTEAFF	TGTGCCAGCAGCCCGGACAGGGGTGGGGGAACTGAAGCTTTCTTT
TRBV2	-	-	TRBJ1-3	CASSEGRAAGNTIYF	TGTGCCAGCAGTGAGGGTCGGGCAGCTGGAAACACCATATATTTT
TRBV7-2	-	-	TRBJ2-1	CASSLARQEKQFF	TGTGCCAGCAGCTTAGCGCGACAGGAAAAGCAGTTCTTC
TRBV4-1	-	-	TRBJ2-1	CASSQDQGSSYNEQFF	TGCGCCAGCAGCCAAGATCAGGGGAGCTCCTACAATGAGCAGTTCTTC
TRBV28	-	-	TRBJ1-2	CASSLRRGLNYGYTF	TGTGCCAGCAGTTTAAGGCGGGGACTGAACTATGGCTACACCTTC
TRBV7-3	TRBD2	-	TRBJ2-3	CASSLMAGVGGTQYF	TGTGCCAGCAGCTTAATGGCGGGGGTGGGCGGTACGCAGTATTTT
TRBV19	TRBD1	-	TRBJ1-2	CASSTDRELGIRYTF	TGTGCCAGTAGTACCGACAGGGAGCTTGGCATTCGCTACACCTTC
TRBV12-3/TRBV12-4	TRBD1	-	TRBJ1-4	CASRGQPNEKLFF	TGTGCCAGCAGGGGACAGCCCAATGAAAAACTGTTTTTT
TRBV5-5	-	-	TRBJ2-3	CASSLTGYTDTQYF	TGTGCCAGCAGCTTGACAGGTTACACAGATACGCAGTATTTT
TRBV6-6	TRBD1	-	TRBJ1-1	CASSSLLGQVNTEAFF	TGTGCCAGCAGTTCCCTCCTCGGACAGGTGAACACTGAAGCTTTCTTT
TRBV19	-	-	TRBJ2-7	CASSARAQNYREQYF	TGTGCCAGTAGTGCCCGGGCCCAGAACTACCGCGAGCAGTACTTC
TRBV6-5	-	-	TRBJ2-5	CAIGEGDEETQYF	TGTGCCATAGGTGAAGGGGACGAGGAGACCCAGTACTTC
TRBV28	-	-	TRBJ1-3	CATGWGWSSGNTIYF	TGTGCCACAGGTTGGGGATGGAGCTCTGGAAACACCATATATTTT
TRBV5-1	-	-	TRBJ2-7	CASSLGGNRAEQYF	TGCGCCAGCAGCTTGGGTGGGAATAGGGCGGAGCAGTACTTC
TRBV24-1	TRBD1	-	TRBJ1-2	CATSPDGGPGGRGYTF	TGTGCCACCAGCCCCGATGGCGGGCCAGGGGGCCGCGGCTACACCTTC
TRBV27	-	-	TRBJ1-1	CASSLFGGGEAEAFF	TGTGCCAGCAGTCTATTCGGGGGAGGGGAGGCAGAAGCTTTCTTT
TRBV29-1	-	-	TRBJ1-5	CSVQVMDGPQHF	TGCAGCGTCCAAGTCATGGACGGGCCCCAGCATTTT
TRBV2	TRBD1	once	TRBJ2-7	CASTAQGALYEQYF	TGTGCCAGCACTGCACAGGGGGCTCTATACGAGCAGTACTTC
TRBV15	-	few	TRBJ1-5	CATTEGYNQPQHF	TGTGCCACCACCGAGGGCTACAATCAGCCCCAGCATTTT
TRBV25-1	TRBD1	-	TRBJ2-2	CASTRQGTGELFF	TGTGCCAGCACCCGACAGGGAACCGGGGAGCTGTTTTTT
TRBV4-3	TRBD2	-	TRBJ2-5	CASSQDILAGGRETQYF	TGCGCCAGCAGCCAAGATATCCTAGCGGGAGGGCGAGAGACCCAGTACTTC
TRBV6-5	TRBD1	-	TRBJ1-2	CASSTGTGVYGYTF	TGTGCCAGCAGCACGGGGACAGGAGTCTATGGCTACACCTTC
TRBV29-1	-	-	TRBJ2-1	CSVAGDSTNEQFF	TGCAGCGTTGCCGGGGATTCAACTAATGAGCAGTTCTTC
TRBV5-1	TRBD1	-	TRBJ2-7	CASSLGDRAEQYF	TGCGCCAGCAGCTTGGGGGACAGGGCCGAGCAGTACTTC
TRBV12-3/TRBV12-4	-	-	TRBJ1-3	CASSRSAGNTIYF	TGTGCCAGCAGTCGGAGTGCTGGAAACACCATATATTTT
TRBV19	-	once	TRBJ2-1	CASRGLPINEQFF	TGTGCCAGTAGGGGACTGCCCATTAATGAGCAGTTCTTC
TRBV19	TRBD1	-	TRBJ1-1	CASSNGRGLTEAFF	TGTGCCAGTAGTAATGGCAGGGGGCTTACTGAAGCTTTCTTT
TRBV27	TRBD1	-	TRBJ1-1	CASSLGTGGTEAFF	TGTGCCAGCAGTTTAGGGACAGGGGGCACTGAAGCTTTCTTT
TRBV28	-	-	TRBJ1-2	CASMPSNYGYTF	TGTGCCAGCATGCCGTCCAACTATGGCTACACCTTC
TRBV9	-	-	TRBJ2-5	CASSVGLDQETQYF	TGTGCCAGCAGCGTAGGCCTAGACCAAGAGACCCAGTACTTC
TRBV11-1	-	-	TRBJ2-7	CASSHSSAEQYF	TGTGCCAGCAGCCATAGTTCTGCCGAGCAGTACTTC
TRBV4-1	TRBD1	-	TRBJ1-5	CASSHYDRGDGPQHF	TGCGCCAGCAGCCACTATGACAGGGGAGATGGGCCCCAGCATTTT
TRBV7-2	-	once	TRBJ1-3	CASSLGRGREQGNTIYF	TGTGCCAGCAGCTTAGGGAGGGGGAGGGAGCAGGGAAACACCATATATTTT
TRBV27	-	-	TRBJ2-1	CATATGLNNEQFF	TGTGCCACCGCGACCGGGCTGAACAATGAGCAGTTCTTC
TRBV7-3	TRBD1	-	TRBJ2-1	CASSANRGTSEQFF	TGTGCCAGCAGCGCAAACAGGGGGACGAGTGAGCAGTTCTTC
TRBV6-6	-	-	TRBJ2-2	CASSPPLALTRGQGAGELFF	TGTGCCAGCAGCCCCCCCCTAGCGCTTACCAGGGGACAAGGCGCCGGGGAGCTGTTTTTT
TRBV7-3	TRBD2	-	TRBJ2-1	CASRRDRGDHNEQFF	TGTGCCAGCAGACGCGACCGGGGGGACCACAATGAGCAGTTCTTC
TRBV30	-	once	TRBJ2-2	CAWSMGGPTGELFF	TGTGCCTGGAGTATGGGTGGGCCCACCGGGGAGCTGTTTTTT
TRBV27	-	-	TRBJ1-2	CASSLLGGHGYTF	TGTGCCAGCAGTTTACTCGGGGGTCATGGCTACACCTTC
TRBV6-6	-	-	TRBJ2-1	CASSYGFLNEQFF	TGTGCCAGCAGTTACGGCTTTCTCAATGAGCAGTTCTTC